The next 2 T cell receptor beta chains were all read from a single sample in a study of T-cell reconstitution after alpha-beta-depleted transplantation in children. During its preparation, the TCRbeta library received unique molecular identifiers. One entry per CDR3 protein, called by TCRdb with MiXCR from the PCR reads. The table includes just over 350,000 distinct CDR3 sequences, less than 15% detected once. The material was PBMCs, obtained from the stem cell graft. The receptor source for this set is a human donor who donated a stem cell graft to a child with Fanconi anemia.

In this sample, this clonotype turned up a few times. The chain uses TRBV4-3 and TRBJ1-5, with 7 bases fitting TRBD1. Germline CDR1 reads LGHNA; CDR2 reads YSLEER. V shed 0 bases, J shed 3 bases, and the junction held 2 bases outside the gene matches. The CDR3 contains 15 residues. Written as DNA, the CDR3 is TGCGCCAGCAGCCAAGACGGACAGGTCAATCAGCCCCAGCATTTT. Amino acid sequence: CASSQDGQVNQPQHF.

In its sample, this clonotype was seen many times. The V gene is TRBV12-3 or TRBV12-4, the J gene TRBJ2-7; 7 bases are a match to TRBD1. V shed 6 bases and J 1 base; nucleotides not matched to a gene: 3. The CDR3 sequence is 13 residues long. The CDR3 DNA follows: TGTGCCAGCAGCCAGGGACAGTCCTACGAGCAGTACTTC. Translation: CASSQGQSYEQYF.